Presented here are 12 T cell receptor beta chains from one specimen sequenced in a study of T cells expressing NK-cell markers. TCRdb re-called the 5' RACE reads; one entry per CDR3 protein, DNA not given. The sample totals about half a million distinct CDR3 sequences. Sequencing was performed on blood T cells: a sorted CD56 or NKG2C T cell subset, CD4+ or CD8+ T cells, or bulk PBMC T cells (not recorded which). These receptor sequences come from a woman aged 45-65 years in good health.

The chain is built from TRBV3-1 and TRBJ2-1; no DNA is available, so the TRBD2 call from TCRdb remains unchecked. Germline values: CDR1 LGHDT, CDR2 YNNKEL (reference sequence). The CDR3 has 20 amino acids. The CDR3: CASSQDKRLAGGVGYNEQFF.

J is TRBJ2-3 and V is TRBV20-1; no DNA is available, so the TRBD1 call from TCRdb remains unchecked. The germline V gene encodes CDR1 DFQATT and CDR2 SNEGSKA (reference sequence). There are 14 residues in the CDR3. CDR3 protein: CSARPGELADTQYF.

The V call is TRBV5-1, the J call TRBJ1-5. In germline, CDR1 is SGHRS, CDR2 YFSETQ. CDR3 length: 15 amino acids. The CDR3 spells CASSLVPGYNQPQHF. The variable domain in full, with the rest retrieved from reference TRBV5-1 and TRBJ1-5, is KAGVTQTPRYLIKTRGQQVTLSCSPISGHRSVSWYQQTPGQGLQFLFEYFSETQRNKGNFPGRFSGRQFSNSRSEMNVSTLELGDSALYLCASSLVPGYNQPQHFGDGTRLSIL.

The CDR3 reads CAINTVGGRAGNEQFF. The chain employs TRBV10-3 and TRBJ2-1; TCRdb designates TRBD2, a call that cannot be tested without DNA. This CDR3 comprises 16 residues. In germline, CDR1 is ENHRY, CDR2 SYGVKD.

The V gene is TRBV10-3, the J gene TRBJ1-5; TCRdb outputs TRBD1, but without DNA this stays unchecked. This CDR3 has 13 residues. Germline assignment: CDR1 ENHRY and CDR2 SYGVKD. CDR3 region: CAIRGTGGQPQHF.

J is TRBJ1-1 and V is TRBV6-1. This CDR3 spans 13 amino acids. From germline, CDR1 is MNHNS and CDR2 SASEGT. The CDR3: CASSELKPREAFF.

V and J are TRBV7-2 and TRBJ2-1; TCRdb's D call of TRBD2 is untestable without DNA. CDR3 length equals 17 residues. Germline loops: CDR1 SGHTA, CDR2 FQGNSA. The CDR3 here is CASSLTSAITNYNEQFF.

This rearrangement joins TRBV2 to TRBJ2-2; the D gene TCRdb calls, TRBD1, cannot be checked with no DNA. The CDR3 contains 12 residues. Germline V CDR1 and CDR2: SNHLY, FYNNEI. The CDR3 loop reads CASSDTDRSLFF.

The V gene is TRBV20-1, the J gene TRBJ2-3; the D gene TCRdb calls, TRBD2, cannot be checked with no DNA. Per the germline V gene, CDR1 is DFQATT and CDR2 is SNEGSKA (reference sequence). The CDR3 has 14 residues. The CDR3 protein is CSAISPPATDTQYF.

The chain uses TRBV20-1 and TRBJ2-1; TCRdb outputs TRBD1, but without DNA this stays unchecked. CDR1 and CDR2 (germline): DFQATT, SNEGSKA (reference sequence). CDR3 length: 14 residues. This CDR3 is CSALRDISYNEQFF.

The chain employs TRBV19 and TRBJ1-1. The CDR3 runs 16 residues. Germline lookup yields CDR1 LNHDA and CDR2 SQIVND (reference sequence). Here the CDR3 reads CASSIDWWVGPPEAFF.

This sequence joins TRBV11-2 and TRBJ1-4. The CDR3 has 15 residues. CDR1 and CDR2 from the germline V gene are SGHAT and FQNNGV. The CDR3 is CASSLAAGITEKLFF.